This entry describes one T cell receptor (beta chain). What it binds is not known. The data originate from a study of Ad26.COV2.S vaccination and SARS-CoV-2 variants. The overall study: Recipients of Ad26.COV2.S got it intramuscularly, once or twice 56 days apart. Study-level findings and limits: Vaccinated individuals (as opposed to placebo recipients) had higher spike-specific TCR breadth.

Treatment reported: some 19 received Ad26.COV2.S at low or high dose, single or two shots; 5 received placebo; per-sample allocation not given. Material that was analyzed had been drawn on day 63 after the first vaccine or placebo injection. A Boston adult aged 18-55 years was the donor. The CDR3 extends over 20 amino acids. Germline assignment: CDR1 KGHSH and CDR2 LQKENI. V shed 2 bases and J 1 base; nucleotides not matched to a gene: 14. The table came from immunoSEQ multiplex PCR; TCRdb's copy has only in-frame clones and leaves some out. The sample contains approximately 340,000 clones, 80% to 90% of which appear only once.

The V call is TRBV18, the J call TRBJ2-1; 10 nucleotides align to TRBD2. The sequence was obtained from a person between 18 and 65 years old who received the Ad26.COV2.S COVID-19 vaccine or a placebo. Sequences were derived from peripheral blood, sampled in a trial of Ad26.COV2.S vaccine versus placebo. The CDR3 spells CASSPIQGAASGRSYNEQFF. The CDR3 region has the DNA TGTGCCAGCTCACCAATTCAGGGAGCGGCTAGCGGGAGATCCTACAATGAGCAGTTCTTC. The full variable domain, its missing parts supplied by reference TRBV18 and TRBJ2-1, is NAGVMQNPRHLVRRRGQEARLRCSPMKGHSHVYWYRQLPEEGLKFMVYLQKENIIDESGMPKERFSAEFPKEGPSILRIQQVVRGDSAAYFCASSPIQGAASGRSYNEQFFGPGTRLTVL.